Following are 9 T cell receptor beta chains from one sample sequenced in a study of shared clonotypes between healthy human individuals (dated by TCRdb to the early 2020s). The library was built by means of the immunoSEQ multiplex PCR assay. Sourced from immuneACCESS, this table was stored by TCRdb with only in-frame sequences that have V and J called. A share of the clones is absent; for the studies checked, an unresolved V gene accounts for under half, and the remainder has no known explanation. The sample data list roughly 550,000 clones, and about 95% of these were observed just once. The top ten constitute 0.11% of the sample. CD8 naive samples consisted of CD45RO-negative cells that were positively selected for CCR7, yielding a CD45RA+CCR7+ population without TemRA cells. Sequenced material: naive CD8+ T cells sorted from blood. The intended sense of this specimen's cell subset or site label: CD45RA+CCR7+. The receptor source for this set is a woman in her 30s in good health.

V and J are TRBV7-9 and TRBJ2-7; D tentatively fits TRBD1 or TRBD2 (6 bases each). CDR1 is SEHNR and CDR2 is FQNEAQ in the germline V gene (reference sequence). The CDR3 runs to 15 residues. V was cut by 5 bases and J by 2 bases, with 16 bases left in between. CDR3 residues: CASSHPEGDPYEQYF. The CDR3 DNA reads TGTGCCAGCAGCCACCCGGAGGGGGATCCCTACGAGCAGTACTTC.

The chain has TRBV7-3 and TRBJ2-3, with TRBD2 matching 10 bases. V was pared by 5 bases and J by 2 bases, with 7 bases of the junction left unmatched. The CDR3 spans 16 residues. Germline V CDR1 and CDR2: SGHTA, FQGTGA. The CDR3 nucleotides are TGTGCCAGCAGCCAAGGGACTAGCGACCCCACAGATACGCAGTATTTT. This encodes CASSQGTSDPTDTQYF.

The chain has TRBV11-2 and TRBJ1-4; TRBD1 aligns across 9 bases. In germline, CDR1 is SGHAT, CDR2 FQNNGV. The CDR3 runs 18 residues. V dropped 6 bases and J dropped 1; count of bases not matched to a gene: 12. The CDR3 sequence: CASSPHAGQGVTNEKLFF. The CDR3 DNA reads TGTGCCAGCAGTCCTCATGCGGGACAGGGTGTAACTAATGAAAAACTGTTTTTT.

The gene calls are TRBV2 and TRBJ1-2; D may be TRBD1 (6 bases). Trimming shortened V by 8 bases and J by 4 bases, and 17 bases separated the two germline ends. There are 14 residues in the CDR3. Germline CDR1 and CDR2: SNHLY and FYNNEI. DNA for the CDR3: TGTGCCAGCCCGGGAGGGGGGGCCGGCTATGGCTACACCTTC. Translation: CASPGGGAGYGYTF.

This sequence joins TRBV28 and TRBJ1-4; 10 positions match TRBD1. Germline CDR1 and CDR2: MDHEN and SYDVKM. V dropped 7 bases and J dropped 0; count of bases not matched to a gene: 8. The CDR3 covers 17 residues. The CDR3 bases are TGTGCCAGCACCCTATGGGGACAGGGGACAACTAATGAAAAACTGTTTTTT. Residues: CASTLWGQGTTNEKLFF.

V and J are TRBV19 and TRBJ2-3; D is ambiguous. This CDR3 is 13 amino acids long. V lost 5 bases and J 0 bases, leaving 6 bases between the germline ends. Per the germline V gene, CDR1 is LNHDA and CDR2 is SQIVND (reference sequence). CDR3 sequence reads: CASSLASTDTQYF. The DNA for the CDR3 is TGTGCCAGTAGTTTGGCTAGCACAGATACGCAGTATTTT.

CDR3 sequence (DNA): TGTGCCAGCAGTAATAGCGAGAGGGAGACCCAGTACTTC. Translation: CASSNSERETQYF. The chain carries TRBV27 and TRBJ2-5; TRBD2 might be the D (5 bases). V was cut by 5 bases and J by 5 bases, with 12 bases left in between. Germline V gene data show CDR1 as MNHEY and CDR2 as SMNVEV (reference sequence). The CDR3 spans 13 residues.

This clone was counted a single time. The chain employs TRBV9 and TRBJ2-2; D is uncertain. With 2 bases removed from V and 6 bases from J, the gap between germline ends came to 14 bases. The CDR3 contains 15 residues. Germline V CDR1 and CDR2: SGDLS, YYNGEE. The DNA of the CDR3 is TGTGCCAGCAGCGTTGGCGACTTAGCCTCCGGGGAGCTGTTTTTT. Translated, it gives CASSVGDLASGELFF.

The chain combines TRBV5-6 with TRBJ2-7; 7 bases are a match to TRBD1. CDR1 is SGHDT and CDR2 is YYEEEE in the germline V gene. The CDR3 has 15 residues. Trimming took 1 base from V and 2 from J; bases not matched to a gene: 6. The DNA of the CDR3 is TGTGCCAGCAGCTTGCGACAGGGATCAGCCTACGAGCAGTACTTC. Its translation is CASSLRQGSAYEQYF. Full variable domain (remainder filled in from reference TRBV5-6 and TRBJ2-7): DAGVTQSPTHLIKTRGQQVTLRCSPKSGHDTVSWYQQALGQGPQFIFQYYEEEERQRGNFPDRFSGHQFPNYSSELNVNALLLGDSALYLCASSLRQGSAYEQYFGPGTRLTVT.